These 32 T cell receptor beta chains were sequenced from one sample in a study of T-cell reconstitution after alpha-beta-depleted transplantation in children. The TCRbeta library incorporated unique molecular identifiers. TCRdb re-called the PCR reads with MiXCR, one entry per CDR3 protein. The table shows about 500,000 distinct CDR3 sequences, with approximately 30% occurring only once. Source: PBMCs from the stem cell graft donor, taken from the stem cell graft. These receptors all stem from a human donor who donated a stem cell graft to a child with aplastic anemia.

This chain connects TRBV11-2 to TRBJ2-3, with 9 positions matching TRBD2. Trimming at V came to 6 bases and at J to 5 bases, leaving 12 bases not matched to a gene. The CDR3 has 16 residues. Germline lookup yields CDR1 SGHAT and CDR2 FQNNGV. Here the CDR3 reads CASRISQREVVDTQYF. The DNA for the CDR3 is TGTGCCAGCAGGATCTCTCAGCGGGAGGTGGTAGATACGCAGTATTTT.

This chain links TRBV6-2 or TRBV6-3 with TRBJ2-1; 8 bases match TRBD2. The CDR3 is 16 residues long. J lost 4 bases, V lost 6 bases, and 11 bases had no gene match. CDR1 MNHEY and CDR2 SVGEGT come from the germline V gene. The CDR3 sequence is CASSLLGSGDYNEQFF. CDR3 DNA: TGTGCCAGCAGCCTCCTGGGTAGCGGGGATTACAATGAGCAGTTCTTC.

The V call is TRBV20-1, the J call TRBJ2-7; 7 nucleotides align to TRBD1. The CDR3 loop spans 13 amino acids. Germline CDR1 DFQATT, CDR2 SNEGSKA (reference sequence). V lost 0 bases and J lost 6; bases outside the gene matches: 5. In nucleotides, the CDR3 is TGCAGTGCTAGAGAAGACAGGGAGTCCGAGCAGTACTTC. It yields the protein CSAREDRESEQYF.

V gene TRBV6-1 combines with J gene TRBJ2-4; 7 bases are shared with TRBD1. The J segment lost 1 base and the V segment lost 2 bases, leaving 5 bases of the junction unmatched. CDR1 and CDR2 from the germline V gene are MNHNS and SASEGT. The CDR3 length is 16 residues. The DNA of the CDR3 is TGTGCCAGCAGTGAAAGGGGGCAGGGGGCCAAAAACATTCAGTACTTC. Translating it yields CASSERGQGAKNIQYF.

CDR3 DNA sequence: TGCGCCAGCAGTGAGGAGTTGGGCCTAGCGGGACGCAATGAGCAGTTCTTC. It specifies CASSEELGLAGRNEQFF. The chain couples TRBV10-1 to TRBJ2-1; TRBD2 aligns across 9 bases. Unmatched junction bases numbered 11, after V lost 2 bases and J lost 6 bases. Looked up from germline, CDR1 is WNHNN and CDR2 is SYGVQD (reference sequence). The CDR3 has 17 residues.

The chain combines TRBV19 with TRBJ1-2, with D perhaps TRBD1 (5 bases). Germline V lookup: CDR1 LNHDA, CDR2 SQIVND (reference sequence). Trimming removed 0 bases at V and 6 bases at J, with 14 bases between. This CDR3 region has 15 residues. The CDR3 DNA follows: TGTGCCAGTAGTATAGACAGGGAAGGAAGTCATGGCTACACCTTC. This encodes CASSIDREGSHGYTF.

This clonotype was observed a few times. The J gene is TRBJ2-1, the V gene TRBV2; TRBD2 matches 7 bases. Germline assignment: CDR1 SNHLY and CDR2 FYNNEI. Losses at the gene ends were 7 bases for V and 3 bases for J; bases not matched to a gene: 9. The CDR3 consists of 15 residues. This CDR3 is CASKWASGLYNEQFF. Here the CDR3 DNA reads TGTGCCAGCAAGTGGGCTAGCGGACTCTACAATGAGCAGTTCTTC. The variable domain in full, with the rest retrieved from reference TRBV2 and TRBJ2-1, is EPEVTQTPSHQVTQMGQEVILRCVPISNHLYFYWYRQILGQKVEFLVSFYNNEISEKSEIFDDQFSVERPDGSNFTLKIRSTKLEDSAMYFCASKWASGLYNEQFFGPGTRLTVL.

The chain recombines TRBV20-1 with TRBJ2-3, with 8 positions matching TRBD2. This CDR3 is 18 amino acids long. Germline V gene sequence: CDR1 DFQATT, CDR2 SNEGSKA (reference sequence). J gave up 2 bases and V 1 base, and 14 bases lay outside the gene matches. CDR3: CSARVPRGGSTATDTQYF. The CDR3 DNA sequence: TGCAGTGCTAGAGTCCCTCGGGGGGGCTCAACTGCCACAGATACGCAGTATTTT.

The genes are TRBV27 and TRBJ1-2, with a tentative D call TRBD1 (6 bases). This CDR3 has 13 residues. Germline V CDR1 and CDR2: MNHEY, SMNVEV (reference sequence). The germline V and J ends were trimmed by 2 bases and 5 bases, with 9 bases remaining between them. In nucleotides, the CDR3 is TGTGCCAGCAGTTTAGGACAGAAGTATGGCTACACCTTC. Its protein product is CASSLGQKYGYTF.

This clonotype was observed a handful of times. This chain links TRBV29-1 with TRBJ2-3; D is uncertain. The ends were cut back, 4 bases at V and 2 bases at J, with 7 bases in the middle. In germline, CDR1 is SQVTM, CDR2 ANQGSEA. This CDR3 contains 12 residues. The CDR3 protein is CSVVVVTDTQYF. The CDR3 region has the DNA TGCAGCGTTGTAGTGGTCACAGATACGCAGTATTTT.

In this sample, this clonotype turned up a few times. The chain recombines TRBV29-1 with TRBJ2-7, with D perhaps matching TRBD1 (5 bases). V lost 1 base and J 9 bases, leaving 16 bases between the germline ends. CDR1 and CDR2 from the germline V gene are SQVTM and ANQGSEA. CDR3 length: 13 amino acids. CDR3 in DNA: TGCAGCGTTGAAGTAGGCCAGGGATTAGGGCAGTACTTC. Its translation: CSVEVGQGLGQYF.

This clonotype was picked up a small number of times. The chain joins TRBV12-3 or TRBV12-4 to TRBJ1-1; D possibly corresponds to TRBD1 (6 bases). V shed 4 bases and J shed 6 bases, with 18 bases lying between them. The CDR3 contains 15 residues. CDR3 bases: TGTGCCAGCAGTTCACACAGGGAGGGAATCTCTGAAGCTTTCTTT. This codes for CASSSHREGISEAFF.

This clonotype was seen a handful of times. This rearrangement joins TRBV2 to TRBJ1-5; TRBD1 might be the D (5 bases). Per the germline V gene, CDR1 is SNHLY and CDR2 is FYNNEI. Trimming took off 4 bases at V and 0 bases at J, with 10 bases between the two ends. The CDR3 is made up of 15 amino acids. CDR3 sequence (DNA): TGTGCCAGCAGTGTGGACACCCGTAGCAATCAGCCCCAGCATTTT. Protein: CASSVDTRSNQPQHF.

The chain couples TRBV6-5 to TRBJ2-1; D is undetermined. Germline lookup yields CDR1 MNHEY and CDR2 SVGAGI. The CDR3 totals 14 residues. Trimming took 0 bases from V and 1 from J, leaving 4 bases between them. CDR3 sequence reads: CASSYSVSYNEQFF. CDR3 nucleotide sequence: TGTGCCAGCAGTTACTCTGTGTCCTACAATGAGCAGTTCTTC.

The sample holds a few counts of this clonotype. The V and J genes are TRBV7-2 and TRBJ1-2, with TRBD1 matching over 7 bases. Germline V CDR1 and CDR2: SGHTA, FQGNSA. V trimming: 6 bases; J trimming: 5 bases; junction bases outside the gene matches: 12. The CDR3 is 15 residues long. The CDR3 DNA follows: TGTGCCAGCAGTTTAACCTCCGGGACAGCTTATGGCTACACCTTC. Its translation is CASSLTSGTAYGYTF.

This clonotype turned up a few times. V and J are TRBV12-3 or TRBV12-4 and TRBJ2-2, with no clear D. The CDR3 is made up of 12 amino acids. Trimming took 5 bases from V and 7 from J, leaving 8 bases between them. The CDR3 DNA follows: TGTGCCAGCAGTCTCGGATACGGGGAGCTGTTTTTT. It translates to CASSLGYGELFF.

This clonotype was observed once. CDR3 residues: CSAGQGDNSPLHF. For the CDR3, the DNA is TGCAGCGCCGGACAGGGGGACAATTCACCCCTCCACTTT. The genes are TRBV29-1 and TRBJ1-6; 10 bases are a match to TRBD1. This CDR3 has 13 residues. V gave up 7 bases and J gave up 7 bases; unmatched junction bases: 4. Germline CDR1 and CDR2: SQVTM and ANQGSEA.

This clonotype has just a few counts. The rearrangement uses TRBV5-1 and TRBJ1-1, with D maybe TRBD1 (5 bases). CDR1 is SGHRS, CDR2 YFSETQ, per germline. V was trimmed by 0 bases and J by 2 bases, leaving 11 bases between them. This CDR3 is 15 amino acids long. The DNA of the CDR3 is TGCGCCAGCAGCTTGGAGGGGCTGCCAAACACTGAAGCTTTCTTT. Its protein is CASSLEGLPNTEAFF.

This rearrangement joins TRBV19 to TRBJ2-1, with 9 bases lining up with TRBD2. This CDR3 is built from 14 residues. Germline CDR1 and CDR2: LNHDA and SQIVND (reference sequence). The J segment lost 5 bases and the V segment lost 5 bases, leaving 4 bases of the junction unmatched. Here the CDR3 DNA reads TGTGCCAGTAGTCCCTTAGCGGGAGACAATGAGCAGTTCTTC. It translates to CASSPLAGDNEQFF.

This chain joins TRBV7-9 and TRBJ1-1; the D is unclear. Per the germline V gene, CDR1 is SEHNR and CDR2 is FQNEAQ (reference sequence). The CDR3 sequence is 11 residues long. Trimming stripped 11 bases from V and 1 base from J, with 8 bases between. This CDR3 reads CAVIRNTEAFF. The CDR3 DNA is TGTGCCGTAATCCGGAACACTGAAGCTTTCTTT.

This sequence joins TRBV28 and TRBJ2-7; the D call may be TRBD1 or TRBD2 (5 bases each). The length of the CDR3 is 12 residues. V lost 5 bases and J lost 8, with 13 bases in between. The V gene's germline CDR1 is MDHEN and CDR2 SYDVKM. The CDR3 region is CASSPHQGQQYV. The CDR3 coding sequence is TGTGCCAGCAGTCCTCACCAGGGACAGCAGTACGTC.

This clonotype has more than one count but fewer than ten. The chain is built from TRBV6-5 and TRBJ2-5; unclear D gene. The CDR3 consists of 14 residues. The germline CDR1 and CDR2 sequences are MNHEY and SVGAGI. V dropped 3 bases and J dropped 3 bases, with 11 bases sitting between them. The CDR3 here is CASSYDRREETQYF. The CDR3 DNA is TGTGCCAGCAGTTATGATAGACGGGAAGAGACCCAGTACTTC.

CDR3: CASSVVGTSRSNTGELFF. CDR3 coding DNA: TGTGCCAGCAGCGTAGTCGGGACTAGCAGATCGAACACCGGGGAGCTGTTTTTT. This sequence joins TRBV9 and TRBJ2-2, with 9 bases that match TRBD2. V lost 0 bases, J lost 0 bases, and 6 bases stayed unmatched. CDR1 and CDR2 (germline): SGDLS, YYNGEE. This CDR3 region has 18 residues.

In this sample, this clonotype turned up a few times. The chain joins TRBV4-2 to TRBJ1-3; the D is unclear. V was shortened by 1 base and J by 0 bases, with 16 bases between the two germline ends. Germline values: CDR1 LGHNA, CDR2 YNFKEQ. The CDR3 has 18 residues. In DNA, the CDR3 is TGTGCCAGCAGCCAAGTAATGGGCAGCACGCACTCTGGAAACACCATATATTTT. Its protein is CASSQVMGSTHSGNTIYF.

The rearrangement links TRBV19 to TRBJ2-1; 10 nucleotides align to TRBD2. Germline lookup yields CDR1 LNHDA and CDR2 SQIVND (reference sequence). J was trimmed by 4 bases and V by 3 bases; bases with no gene match: 6. The CDR3 loop spans 16 amino acids. The CDR3 DNA reads as TGTGCCAGTAGTATTGCAGCGGGAGGGAGATACAATGAGCAGTTCTTC. This translates into CASSIAAGGRYNEQFF.

V usage is TRBV5-1 and J usage is TRBJ2-2; D not resolved. Looked up from germline, CDR1 is SGHRS and CDR2 is YFSETQ. This CDR3 has 15 amino acids. V lost 5 bases and J lost 0, with 11 bases in between. CDR3 sequence reads: CASRQMGSNTGELFF. The CDR3 DNA reads TGCGCCAGCAGGCAAATGGGATCGAACACCGGGGAGCTGTTTTTT. The complete variable domain, with remaining parts taken from reference TRBV5-1 and TRBJ2-2, reads KAGVTQTPRYLIKTRGQQVTLSCSPISGHRSVSWYQQTPGQGLQFLFEYFSETQRNKGNFPGRFSGRQFSNSRSEMNVSTLELGDSALYLCASRQMGSNTGELFFGEGSRLTVL.

This clonotype has a handful of counts. The gene calls are TRBV9 and TRBJ2-1; D may be TRBD2 (5 bases). The CDR3 is 14 residues long. Trimming pared 3 bases from V and 9 bases from J, leaving 16 bases between. The V gene's germline CDR1 is SGDLS and CDR2 YYNGEE. CDR3 residues: CASSASPLGIEQFF. The CDR3 DNA follows: TGTGCCAGCAGCGCCTCCCCACTAGGAATTGAGCAGTTCTTC.

V gene TRBV9 combines with J gene TRBJ1-4, with no clear D. In germline, CDR1 is SGDLS, CDR2 YYNGEE. V shed 4 bases and J shed 7 bases, with 17 bases lying between them. The length of the CDR3 is 15 residues. CDR3 DNA: TGTGCCAGCAGCCTAGAAGGGTTTACGGTTGAAAAACTGTTTTTT. It yields the protein CASSLEGFTVEKLFF.

J is TRBJ2-7 and V is TRBV19; maybe TRBD2 (5 bases). CDR1 and CDR2 from the germline V gene are LNHDA and SQIVND (reference sequence). The ends were cut back, 1 base at V and 5 bases at J, with 9 bases in the middle. The CDR3 totals 13 residues. The CDR3, as DNA: TGTGCCAGTAGTATAGGAACGGGGAACGAGCAGTACGTC. As protein: CASSIGTGNEQYV.

This chain uses TRBV28 with TRBJ2-3; TRBD2 matches at 8 bases. The CDR3 totals 14 residues. The germline V gene has CDR1 MDHEN and CDR2 SYDVKM. Trimming took 2 bases from V and 12 from J; bases not matched to a gene: 10. The CDR3 loop reads CASSLQLLAEAQYF. The CDR3 coding sequence is TGTGCCAGCAGTTTACAACTACTAGCGGAGGCCCAGTATTTT.

J is TRBJ2-3 and V is TRBV6-5, with D tentatively TRBD1 (6 bases). The CDR3 totals 14 residues. The V gene's germline CDR1 is MNHEY and CDR2 SVGAGI. The ends were cut back, 4 bases at V and 3 bases at J, with 11 bases in the middle. CDR3 nucleotides: TGTGCCAGCAGTTCCAGCAGGGGAACAGATACGCAGTATTTT. Translation: CASSSSRGTDTQYF.

This clonotype was found a few times. The chain is built from TRBV7-2 and TRBJ1-5; D gene unclear. This CDR3 has 16 amino acids. V shed 1 base and J shed 0 bases, with 10 bases lying between them. The germline V gene encodes CDR1 SGHTA and CDR2 FQGNSA. The CDR3 reads CASSLGQANSNQPQHF. In DNA, the CDR3 is TGTGCCAGCAGCTTAGGGCAGGCGAATAGCAATCAGCCCCAGCATTTT.